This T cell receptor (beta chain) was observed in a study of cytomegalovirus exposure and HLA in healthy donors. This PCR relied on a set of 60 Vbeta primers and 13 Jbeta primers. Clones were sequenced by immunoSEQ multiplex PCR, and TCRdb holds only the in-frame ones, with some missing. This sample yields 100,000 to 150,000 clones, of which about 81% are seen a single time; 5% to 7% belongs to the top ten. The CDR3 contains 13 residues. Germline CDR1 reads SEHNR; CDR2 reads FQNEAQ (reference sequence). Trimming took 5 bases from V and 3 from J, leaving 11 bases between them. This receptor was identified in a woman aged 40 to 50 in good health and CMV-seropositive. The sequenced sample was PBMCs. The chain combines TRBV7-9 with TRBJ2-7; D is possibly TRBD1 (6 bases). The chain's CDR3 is CASSPGQFYEQYF. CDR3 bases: TGTGCCAGCAGCCCCGGACAGTTCTACGAGCAGTACTTC.